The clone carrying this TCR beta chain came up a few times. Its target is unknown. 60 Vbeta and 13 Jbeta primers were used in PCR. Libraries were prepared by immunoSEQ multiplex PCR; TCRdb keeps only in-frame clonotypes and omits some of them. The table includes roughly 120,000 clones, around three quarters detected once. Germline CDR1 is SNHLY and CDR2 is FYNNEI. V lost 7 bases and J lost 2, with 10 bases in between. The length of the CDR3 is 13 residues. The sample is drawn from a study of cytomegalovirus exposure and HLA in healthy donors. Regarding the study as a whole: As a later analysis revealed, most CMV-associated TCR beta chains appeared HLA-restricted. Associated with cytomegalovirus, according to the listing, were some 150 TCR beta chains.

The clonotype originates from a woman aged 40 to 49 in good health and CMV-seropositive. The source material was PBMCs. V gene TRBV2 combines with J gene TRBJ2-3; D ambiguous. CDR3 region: CASKEFFTDTQYF. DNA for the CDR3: TGTGCCAGCAAAGAGTTCTTCACAGATACGCAGTATTTT.